The T cell receptor (beta chain) under discussion was sequenced for a study of CD4 T cells in relation to SARS-CoV-2 and coronaviruses. Germline V CDR1 and CDR2: MDHEN, SYDVKM. Trimming removed 5 bases from V and 6 bases from J, with 21 bases in between. CDR3 size: 16 residues. CD4+ T cells from unexposed donors were obtained before the COVID-19 pandemic (2011-2018). The assay was immunoSEQ multiplex PCR, and TCRdb's table has in-frame clones only and misses some. This sample yields about 65,000 clones, of which 85% to 90% are seen a single time; about 1.6% belongs to the top ten. This TCR came from a human donor in good health. The sequenced sample consisted of memory CD4+ T cells from PBMCs. The rearrangement joins TRBV28 to TRBJ2-3; D perhaps matches TRBD2 (7 bases). The CDR3 nucleotides read TGTGCCAGCAGTCTCCGCCCCCGGGGGGCAACTGATACGCAGTATTTT. The encoded protein is CASSLRPRGATDTQYF.